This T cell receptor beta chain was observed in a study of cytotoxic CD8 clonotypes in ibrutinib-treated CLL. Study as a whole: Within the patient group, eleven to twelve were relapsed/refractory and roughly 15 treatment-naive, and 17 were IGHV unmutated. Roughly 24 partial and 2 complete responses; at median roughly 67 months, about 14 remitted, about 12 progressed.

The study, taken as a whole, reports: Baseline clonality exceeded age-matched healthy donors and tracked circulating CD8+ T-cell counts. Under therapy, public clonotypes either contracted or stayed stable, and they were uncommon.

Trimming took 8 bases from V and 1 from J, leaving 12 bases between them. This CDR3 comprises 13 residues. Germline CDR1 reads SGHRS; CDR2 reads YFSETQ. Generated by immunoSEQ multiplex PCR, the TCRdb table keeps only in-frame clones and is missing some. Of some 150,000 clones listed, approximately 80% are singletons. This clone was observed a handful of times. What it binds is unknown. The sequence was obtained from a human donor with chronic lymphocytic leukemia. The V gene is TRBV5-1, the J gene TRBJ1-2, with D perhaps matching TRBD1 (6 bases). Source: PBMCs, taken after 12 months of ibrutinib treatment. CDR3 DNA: TGCGCCAGTTCCGAGGACAGTAACTATGGCTACACCTTC. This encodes CASSEDSNYGYTF.